This TCR beta chain was observed in a study of blood T cell repertoires in COVID-19. Study-level information: COVID-19 samples collected from the United States, Italy and Spain covered acute and convalescent phases. Sample material is recorded as cDNA or gDNA derived from T cells, B-cell-depleted T cells, or PBMCs.

V lost 3 bases and J 1 base, leaving 9 bases between the germline ends. This CDR3 has 14 amino acids. CDR1 is KGHSH, CDR2 LQKENI, per germline. In the authors' methods: Amplifying reference gene primers gave estimates of nucleated cell counts. The method was immunoSEQ multiplex PCR; TCRdb's version includes in-frame clones alone and lacks a portion of them. That table gives V, J and clone size, and the DNA gave D and trimming. The sample lists about 110,000 clones, 84% seen once, with under 8% in the top ten. This clone was seen more than once but under ten times. The TCR was taken from a woman of 80 years or more with active or convalescent COVID-19. The V gene is TRBV18, the J gene TRBJ1-1; D remains unclear. Sample: peripheral blood. This CDR3 is CASSPGAQNTEAFF. CDR3 sequence (DNA): TGTGCCAGCTCACCGGGAGCACAGAACACTGAAGCTTTCTTT.